The 11 T cell receptor beta chains below come from one sample, sequenced in a study of tissue T cells after allogeneic stem cell transplantation. Some clones are missing from TCRdb's copy, which holds only in-frame ones; the method was immunoSEQ multiplex PCR. The profile shows 4,500 or so clones, around half of them singletons. Time point denoted: mouse harvest day 14 after allogeneic transplant. Mouse grafts combined 10^7 T-cell-depleted bone marrow cells with 10^6 splenic CD5+ T cells. Sequenced: lymph node tissue. The receptors were gathered from a female BALB/c mouse given C57BL/6 T cells with graft-versus-host disease after an allogeneic hematopoietic cell transplant.

To note about this clone: Mouse germline and gene names are used. The read finishes 1 residue shy of the CDR3 end, and the germline J gene is used to complete it. The chain links TRBV13-1 to TRBJ1-1; no definite D call. Germline loops: CDR1 NSHNY, CDR2 SYGAGN. V lost 3 bases and J lost 1, with 7 bases in between. The CDR3 is 13 amino acids. Partial CDR3 DNA: TGTGCCAGCAGTGGTCAGGAAAACACAGAAGTCTTC. It codes for CASSGQENTEVF. The entire CDR3 sequence reads CASSGQENTEVFF.

On this clone itself: Germline and genes here are mouse. The CDR3 end lies 1 residue beyond the end of the read and is filled in from the germline J gene. The chain has TRBV24 and TRBJ2-1, with TRBD2 identical over 8 bases. The J segment lost 8 bases and the V segment lost 4 bases, leaving 7 bases of the junction unmatched. The CDR3 sequence is 14 residues long. In germline, CDR1 is KGHTA, CDR2 FRNEEI. CDR3 in amino acids: CASSPLGGVTEQFF. The DNA read from the CDR3 is TGTGCCAGCAGTCCCCTGGGGGGCGTGACTGAGCAGTTC.

Regarding this clone: The gene names here belong to mouse. The missing CDR3 end, 1 residue past where the read stops, is filled in from the germline J gene. V gene TRBV4 combines with J gene TRBJ2-5; D is uncertain. Germline CDR1 LGHDT, CDR2 YNNKQL (reference sequence). The CDR3 contains 13 residues. V lost 4 bases, J lost 1 base, and 6 bases lay in between. CDR3 region: CASSLGYQDTQYF. The CDR3 bases that were read are TGTGCCAGCAGCTTGGGTTACCAAGACACCCAGTAC.

Note on this clone: The gene names here belong to mouse. The sequenced fragment ends 1 residue before the CDR3 boundary, so the rest is inferred from the germline J gene. The chain couples TRBV5 to TRBJ2-7; TRBD2 matches at 8 bases. Losses at the gene ends were 0 bases for V and 7 bases for J; bases not matched to a gene: 5. The length of the CDR3 is 14 residues. The germline gives CDR1 LGHNA, CDR2 YNLKQL (reference sequence). The sequenced part of the CDR3 DNA is TGTGCCAGCAGCCAAGATCCCTGGGGGGTGGAACAGTAC. Translating it yields CASSQDPWGVEQY. The full CDR3 sequence reads CASSQDPWGVEQYF.

In the case of this clone: Mouse germline and gene names are used. The missing CDR3 end, 1 residue past where the read stops, is filled in from the germline J gene. V usage is TRBV24 and J usage is TRBJ1-6; D gene unclear. TRBJ1-6 is an open reading frame, and its role is uncertain. CDR1 KGHTA and CDR2 FRNEEI come from the germline V gene. This CDR3 spans 17 amino acids. Trimming took off 2 bases at V and 0 bases at J, with 11 bases between the two ends. The part of the CDR3 DNA that was read is TGTGCCAGCAGTCTGGGCAGAACAAATTCCTATAATTCGCCCCTCTAC. Encoded protein: CASSLGRTNSYNSPLY. The whole CDR3 is CASSLGRTNSYNSPLYF.

This clone was counted between two and nine times. Mouse gene names apply. The CDR3 is cut off 1 residue early in the read; its end comes from the germline J gene. The V and J genes are TRBV26 and TRBJ1-4, with 9 positions matching TRBD1. This CDR3 has 15 residues. V lost 5 bases, J lost 3 bases, and 4 bases stayed unmatched. The germline V gene has CDR1 KGHPV and CDR2 FQNQEV (reference sequence). The CDR3 spells CASSTGGPTNERLFF. The DNA read from the CDR3 is TGTGCCAGCAGTACAGGGGGCCCTACCAACGAAAGATTATTT.

With regard to this clone: Gene names denote mouse genes. The read comes to an end 1 residue before the CDR3 does, leaving the germline J gene to fill in the end. This rearrangement joins TRBV12-1 to TRBJ2-7, with D unresolved. The length of the CDR3 is 13 residues. V was shortened by 1 base and J by 0 bases, with 6 bases between the two germline ends. CDR1 SGHSN and CDR2 HYEKVE come from the germline V gene. CDR3 sequence: CASSLHSSYEQYF. The CDR3 bases that were read are TGTGCCAGCTCTCTTCACTCCTCCTATGAACAGTAC.

Regarding this clone: Mouse germline and gene names are used. Read data end 1 residue before the CDR3 end; the end is taken from the germline J gene. The V call is TRBV4, the J call TRBJ2-5; 10 nucleotides line up with TRBD2. CDR1 is LGHDT and CDR2 is YNNKQL in the germline V gene (reference sequence). The V and J ends lost 3 bases and 6 bases, in that order; junction bases with no gene match: 6. This CDR3 has 15 residues. The DNA read from the CDR3 is TGTGCCAGCAGCTACTGGGGGGGCGCGAGGGACACCCAGTAC. Its protein is CASSYWGGARDTQY. The full-length CDR3 reads as CASSYWGGARDTQYF.

On this clone itself: Mouse names are used for the genes. The CDR3 bases that were read are TGTGCTAGCAGGGACAGGGACTATGCTGAGCAGTTC. This sequence encodes CASRDRDYAEQF. The whole CDR3 protein is CASRDRDYAEQFF. This chain joins TRBV29 and TRBJ2-1; 8 positions match TRBD1. Sequencing ends 1 residue short of the CDR3 end; the germline J gene provides the rest. Per the germline V gene, CDR1 is MSHET and CDR2 is SYDVDS. The CDR3 consists of 13 residues. V gave up 6 bases and J gave up 2 bases; unmatched junction bases: 0.

With respect to this clone: Genes and germline come from the mouse. The CDR3 end lies 1 residue beyond the end of the read and is filled in from the germline J gene. This chain joins TRBV31 and TRBJ1-4; tentatively, D is TRBD1 (5 bases). The CDR3 has 13 amino acids. CDR1 and CDR2 (germline): GKSSPN, SITVG. The V and J ends lost 3 bases and 3 bases respectively, with 8 bases between them. The CDR3 sequence: CAWRGVANERLFF. CDR3 DNA, as far as it was read: TGTGCCTGGAGGGGGGTGGCCAACGAAAGATTATTT.

On this clone: Gene names refer to mouse genes. The read stops 1 residue short of the end of the CDR3; the missing end is completed from the germline J gene. The J gene is TRBJ2-7, the V gene TRBV3; D possibly corresponds to TRBD1 (6 bases). The CDR3 runs to 13 residues. The germline V and J ends were trimmed by 1 base and 4 bases, with 8 bases remaining between them. Germline CDR1 is SNHLY and CDR2 is FYNGKV (reference sequence). The DNA read from the CDR3 is TGTGCCAGCAGCTTAGAAACAGGGTATGAACAGTAC. Translating gives CASSLETGYEQY. The full CDR3 protein reads CASSLETGYEQYF.